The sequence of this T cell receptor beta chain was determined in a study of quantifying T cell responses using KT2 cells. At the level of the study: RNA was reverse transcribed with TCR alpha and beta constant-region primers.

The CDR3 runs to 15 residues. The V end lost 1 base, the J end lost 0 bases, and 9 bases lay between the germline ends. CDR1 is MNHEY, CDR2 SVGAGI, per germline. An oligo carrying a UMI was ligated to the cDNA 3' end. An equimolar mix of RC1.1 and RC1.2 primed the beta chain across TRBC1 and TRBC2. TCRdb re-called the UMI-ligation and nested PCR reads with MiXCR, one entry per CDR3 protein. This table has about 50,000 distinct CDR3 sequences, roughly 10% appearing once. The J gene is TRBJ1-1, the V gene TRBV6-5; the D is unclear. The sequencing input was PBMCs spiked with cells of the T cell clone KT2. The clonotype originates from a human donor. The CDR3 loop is CASSYYGVVNTEAFF. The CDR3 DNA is TGTGCCAGCAGTTACTACGGAGTGGTGAACACTGAAGCTTTCTTT.